The source of this T cell receptor beta chain is a study of blood T cell repertoires in COVID-19. Turning to the study itself: The cDNA or gDNA used as material had been derived from T cells, B-cell-depleted T cells, or PBMCs.

The data were produced by immunoSEQ multiplex PCR, yet TCRdb's version contains in-frame clones alone and is incomplete. The profile shows 400,000 or so clones, around 91% of them singletons. Two negative PCRs, clearance, or symptom resolution were required of recovered Cohort 3 donors. Germline-derived CDR1 and CDR2 are MDHEN and SYDVKM. The ends lost 7 bases at V and 4 bases at J; junction bases unmatched: 11. The CDR3 has 16 residues. Sequenced: PBMCs or T cells enriched from blood (not recorded which). The receptor's source is a young man who had recovered from COVID-19. V and J are TRBV28 and TRBJ2-2, with TRBD1 matching over 8 bases. CDR3 DNA sequence: TGTGCCAGCATGAGGGCAGGGGGCGCGAGCACCGGGGAGCTGTTTTTT. Translation: CASMRAGGASTGELFF.